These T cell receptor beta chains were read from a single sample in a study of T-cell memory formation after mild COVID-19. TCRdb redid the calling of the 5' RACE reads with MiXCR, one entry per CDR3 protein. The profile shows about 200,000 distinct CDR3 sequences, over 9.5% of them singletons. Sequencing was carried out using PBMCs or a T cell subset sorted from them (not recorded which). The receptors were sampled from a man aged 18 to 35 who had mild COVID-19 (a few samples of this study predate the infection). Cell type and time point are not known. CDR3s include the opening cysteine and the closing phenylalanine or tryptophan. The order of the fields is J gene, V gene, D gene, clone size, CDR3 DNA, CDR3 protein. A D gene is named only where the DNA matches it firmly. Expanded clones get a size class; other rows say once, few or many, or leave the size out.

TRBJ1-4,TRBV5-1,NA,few,TGCGCCAGCAGCTTGACCCTTCGACAGGAAAAACTGTTTTTT,CASSLTLRQEKLFF
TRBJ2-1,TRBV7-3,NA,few,TGTGCCAGCAGTCAAACATCGGGGGCCACCAATGAGCAGTTCTTC,CASSQTSGATNEQFF
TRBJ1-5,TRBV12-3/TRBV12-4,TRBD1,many,TGTGCCAGCAGTTGGGACAGCGATCAGCCCCAGCATTTT,CASSWDSDQPQHF
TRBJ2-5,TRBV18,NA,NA,TGTGCCAGCTCACCAAACAGTGGGCCCCAAGAGACCCAGTACTTC,CASSPNSGPQETQYF
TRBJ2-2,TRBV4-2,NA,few,TGTGCCAGCAGCCGCCTGGGGGGGGGCCGAACCGGGGAGCTGTTTTTT,CASSRLGGGRTGELFF
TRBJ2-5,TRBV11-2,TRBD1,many,TGTGCCAGCAGCTCTTACAGGGGGTCGACCCAGTACTTC,CASSSYRGSTQYF
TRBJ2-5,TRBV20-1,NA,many,TGCAGTGCCACTATGGCGGTGATCCAGTACTTC,CSATMAVIQYF
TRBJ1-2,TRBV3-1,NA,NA,TGTGCCAGCAGCCTCTCGGACCTCTCTGGCTACACCTTC,CASSLSDLSGYTF
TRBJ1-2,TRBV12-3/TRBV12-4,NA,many,TGTGCCAGCAGTTTCGGTGGCGGAGTGGGTGTTGGCTACACCTTC,CASSFGGGVGVGYTF
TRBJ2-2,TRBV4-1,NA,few,TGCGCCAGCAGCCAAGAGACCCCCGGGGAGCTGTTTTTT,CASSQETPGELFF
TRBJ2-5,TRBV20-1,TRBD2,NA,TGCAGTGCTAGTCTAGCGGGAGGCCGACAAGAGACCCAGTACTTC,CSASLAGGRQETQYF
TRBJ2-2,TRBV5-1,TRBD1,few,TGCGCCAGCTCCGGGACAGGTTTCTCCGGGGAGCTGTTTTTT,CASSGTGFSGELFF
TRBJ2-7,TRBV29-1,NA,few,TGCAGCGTTGGGGTGGGTTCCGAGCAGTACTTC,CSVGVGSEQYF
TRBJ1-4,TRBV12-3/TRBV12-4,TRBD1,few,TGTGCCAGCAGTCTCTTCCAGGGGGGAAAACTGTTTTTT,CASSLFQGGKLFF
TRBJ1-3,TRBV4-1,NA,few,TGCGCCAGCAGCCCGTTCTCTGGAAACACCATATATTTT,CASSPFSGNTIYF
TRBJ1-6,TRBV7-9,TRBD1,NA,TGTGCCAGCAGCTTAGCAGGGGGCCGGAATTCACCCCTCCACTTT,CASSLAGGRNSPLHF
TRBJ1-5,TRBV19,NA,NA,TGTGCCAGTAGTATTAGGAGGGTGAAACAGCCCCAGCATTTT,CASSIRRVKQPQHF
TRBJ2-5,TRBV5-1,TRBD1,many,TGCGCCAGCAGCCCGGTAACAGGGGGCCAAGAGACCCAGTACTTC,CASSPVTGGQETQYF
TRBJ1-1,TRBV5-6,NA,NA,TGTGCCAGCAGCTTGGAACCGGGTGGTACTGAAGCTTTCTTT,CASSLEPGGTEAFF
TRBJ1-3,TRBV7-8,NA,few,TGTGCCAGCAGCACCGACGGGAACTCTGGAAACACCATATATTTT,CASSTDGNSGNTIYF
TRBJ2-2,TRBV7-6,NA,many,TGTGCCAGCAGCTTAGAGGGGGGACCCCTCAACGGGGAGCTGTTTTTT,CASSLEGGPLNGELFF
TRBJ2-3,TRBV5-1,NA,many,TGCGCCAGCAGCTTGGCCGACAGCACAGATACGCAGTATTTT,CASSLADSTDTQYF
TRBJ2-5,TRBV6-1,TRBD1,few,TGTGCCAGCAGTGAAGTGCACAGGGGCCAAGAGACCCAGTACTTC,CASSEVHRGQETQYF
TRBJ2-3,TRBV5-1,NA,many,TGCGCCAGCAGCACCACCCCGACCCTAACAGATACGCAGTATTTT,CASSTTPTLTDTQYF
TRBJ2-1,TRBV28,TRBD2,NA,TGTGCCAGCAGTTTCGGGGGGTCTGGGAAGAATGAGCAGTTCTTC,CASSFGGSGKNEQFF
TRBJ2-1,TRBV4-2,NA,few,TGTGCCAGCAGCCAAGAGAGGGGGGCGGGACACAATGAGCAGTTCTTC,CASSQERGAGHNEQFF
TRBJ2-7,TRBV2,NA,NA,TGTGCCAGCAGTGGGGGGGACGGAACACTCTACGAGCAGTACTTC,CASSGGDGTLYEQYF
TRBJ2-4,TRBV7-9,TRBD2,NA,TGTGCCAGCAGCTTGTTTGGGACTAGCGGTTCCCTTCAGTACTTC,CASSLFGTSGSLQYF
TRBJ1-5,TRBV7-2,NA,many,TGTGCCAGCAGCTTAAGGGTTCAGGAACAGCCCCAGCATTTT,CASSLRVQEQPQHF
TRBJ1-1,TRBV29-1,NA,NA,TGCAGCGTTGGGCGAGGGGACACTGAAGCTTTCTTT,CSVGRGDTEAFF
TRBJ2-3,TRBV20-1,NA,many,TGCAGTGCTAGCGACGATCCTAGCACAGATACGCAGTATTTT,CSASDDPSTDTQYF
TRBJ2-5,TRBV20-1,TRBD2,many,TGCAGTGCTAGGGCAGCTAGCGGGGACCAAGAGACCCAGTACTTC,CSARAASGDQETQYF
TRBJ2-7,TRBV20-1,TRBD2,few,TGCAGTGCTATCTCTCCACGGGGGGGGCAAAACTACGAGCAGTACTTC,CSAISPRGGQNYEQYF
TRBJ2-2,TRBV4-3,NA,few,TGCGCCAGCAGCCACGGGCGTTGGGGGAACACCGGGGAGCTGTTTTTT,CASSHGRWGNTGELFF
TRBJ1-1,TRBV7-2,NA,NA,TGTGCCAGCAGCAGGGTGGACACTGAAGCTTTCTTT,CASSRVDTEAFF
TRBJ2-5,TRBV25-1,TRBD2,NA,TGTGCCAGCAGTGAATCCCTAGCGGGGGTAGAGACCCAGTACTTC,CASSESLAGVETQYF
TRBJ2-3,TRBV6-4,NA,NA,TGTGCCAGCAGTACCCGGGACGGGGATCCGCAGTATTTT,CASSTRDGDPQYF
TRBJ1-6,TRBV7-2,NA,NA,TGTGCCAGCAGCCGCGAGGGGGGGTTCTATTCACCCCTCCACTTT,CASSREGGFYSPLHF
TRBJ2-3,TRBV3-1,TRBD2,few,TGTGCCAGCAGCCGAGCCGGCCTAGCGGGGGCCATCACAGATACGCAGTATTTT,CASSRAGLAGAITDTQYF
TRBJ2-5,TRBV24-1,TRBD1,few,TGTGCCACCAGTGATCCCGGGGACAGCCGAGGGAAAGAGACCCAGTACTTC,CATSDPGDSRGKETQYF
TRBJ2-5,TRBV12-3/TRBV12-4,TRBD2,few,TGTGCCAGCAGCAGAGGAGGACTAGCGGGGGTCCGGGAGACCCAGTACTTC,CASSRGGLAGVRETQYF
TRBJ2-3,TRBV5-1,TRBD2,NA,TGCGCCAGCAGCTTGGCCCAGGGACTAGCGCGCGATACGCAGTATTTT,CASSLAQGLARDTQYF
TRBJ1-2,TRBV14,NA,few,TGTGCCAGCAGCCCATTAGATTACGGGCCCCCCGGGAACTATGGCTACACCTTC,CASSPLDYGPPGNYGYTF
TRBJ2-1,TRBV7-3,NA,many,TGTGCCAGCAGCTTAACTGTCGGCTCCTACAATGAGCAGTTCTTC,CASSLTVGSYNEQFF
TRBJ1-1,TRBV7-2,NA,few,TGTGCCAGCAGCAGACGCTCGACAGAAAACACTGAAGCTTTCTTT,CASSRRSTENTEAFF
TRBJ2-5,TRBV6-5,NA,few,TGTGCCAGCAGTAGATCGACCCGGTGGGAGACCCAGTACTTC,CASSRSTRWETQYF
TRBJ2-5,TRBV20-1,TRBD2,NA,TGCAGTGCTAGAAAGGGTCTAGCGGGGCAAGAGACCCAGTACTTC,CSARKGLAGQETQYF
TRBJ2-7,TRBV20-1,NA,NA,TGCAGTGCCGCAGGCCCCCCCTACGAGCAGTACTTC,CSAAGPPYEQYF
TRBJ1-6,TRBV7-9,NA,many,TGTGCCAGCAGCTTGTATAGGGATAATTCACCCCTCCACTTT,CASSLYRDNSPLHF
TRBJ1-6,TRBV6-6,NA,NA,TGTGCCAGCAGCACCCCCGCAGGGCCGCGTTCACCCCTCCACTTT,CASSTPAGPRSPLHF
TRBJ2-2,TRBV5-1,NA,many,TGCGCCAGCAGCCCGCGAGGGGGGAATAGGGAGCTGTTTTTT,CASSPRGGNRELFF
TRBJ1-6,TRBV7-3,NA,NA,TGTGCCAGCAGCTTATTGGAAAGGTCCTATAATTCACCCCTCCACTTT,CASSLLERSYNSPLHF
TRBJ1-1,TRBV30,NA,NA,TGTGCCTGGAGTGTTTACAGGGCCACTGAAGCTTTCTTT,CAWSVYRATEAFF